These 7 T cell receptor beta chains were all obtained from the same sample, sequenced in a study of shared clonotypes between healthy human individuals. Clones were sequenced by immunoSEQ multiplex PCR, and TCRdb holds only the in-frame ones, with some missing. The sample contains about 600,000 clones, around 97% of which appear only once. Sequences were obtained from naive CD4+ T cells sorted from blood. Sample subset: CD45RA+ positively selected. The receptors were sampled from a woman in her thirties in good health.

This chain links TRBV14 with TRBJ2-7, with 7 positions matching TRBD2. Germline assignment: CDR1 SGHDN and CDR2 FVKESK. CDR3 length: 16 residues. Trimming removed 1 base from V and 3 bases from J; junction bases left unmatched: 9. CDR3: CASSQGAGAGYYEQYF. CDR3 nucleotide sequence: TGTGCCAGCAGCCAAGGAGCCGGAGCGGGATACTACGAGCAGTACTTC.

This clone was picked up one time. This chain links TRBV6-6 with TRBJ1-2; no firm D call. Trimming took off 4 bases at V and 8 bases at J, with 8 bases between the two ends. In germline, CDR1 is MNHNY, CDR2 SVGAGI (reference sequence). The CDR3 loop spans 11 amino acids. In DNA form, the CDR3 reads TGTGCCAGCAGTTCCTCCGGAGGCTACACCTTC. Protein: CASSSSGGYTF.

The V call is TRBV5-1, the J call TRBJ2-3, with D perhaps assigned TRBD1 or TRBD2 (5 bases each). The germline CDR1 and CDR2 sequences are SGHRS and YFSETQ. Trimming shortened V by 5 bases and J by 4 bases, and 23 bases separated the two germline ends. The CDR3 is 17 residues long. CDR3 in amino acids: CASSRGSRDVFPDTQYF. In DNA form, the CDR3 reads TGCGCCAGCAGTAGAGGGTCCAGGGATGTTTTTCCAGATACGCAGTATTTT.

This rearrangement joins TRBV19 to TRBJ2-3, with 7 bases lining up with TRBD2. CDR1 and CDR2 from the germline V gene are LNHDA and SQIVND (reference sequence). The CDR3 totals 16 residues. J gave up 4 bases and V 4 bases, and 11 bases lay outside the gene matches. The CDR3 coding sequence is TGTGCCAGTAGTAGCACCCGGGGGGTTGTGGCAGATACGCAGTATTTT. Residues: CASSSTRGVVADTQYF.

The rearrangement joins TRBV4-2 to TRBJ2-7, with D uncertain. V dropped 0 bases and J dropped 1 base, with 7 bases sitting between them. The CDR3 length is 14 residues. CDR1 is LGHNA and CDR2 is YNFKEQ in the germline V gene. CDR3 DNA: TGTGCCAGCAGCCAAGATGTAAGATCCTACGAGCAGTACTTC. This gives the protein CASSQDVRSYEQYF.

The chain recombines TRBV11-2 with TRBJ2-7; D gene uncertain. Trimming left V 2 bases short and J 7 bases short, with 15 bases between. CDR1 and CDR2 (germline): SGHAT, FQNNGV. The CDR3 sequence is 14 residues long. The CDR3 sequence: CASSLRPLLREQYF. The CDR3 DNA is TGTGCCAGCAGCTTACGGCCGTTGTTACGAGAGCAGTACTTC. Looking up the rest from reference TRBV11-2 and TRBJ2-7 gives the full variable domain: EAGVAQSPRYKIIEKRQSVAFWCNPISGHATLYWYQQILGQGPKLLIQFQNNGVVDDSQLPKDRFSAERLKGVDSTLKIQPAKLEDSAVYLCASSLRPLLREQYFGPGTRLTVT.

The genes are TRBV6-1 and TRBJ2-7, with 9 bases aligning to TRBD1. Unmatched junction bases numbered 5, after V lost 3 bases and J lost 2 bases. The CDR3 is 15 residues long. Germline lookup yields CDR1 MNHNS and CDR2 SASEGT. Written as DNA, the CDR3 is TGTGCCAGCAGTGATCGGGACAGGGACGCCTACGAGCAGTACTTC. Its protein is CASSDRDRDAYEQYF.